This TCR beta chain derives from a study of cytomegalovirus exposure and HLA in healthy donors. Findings and limits, study-wide: Specificity of a few CMV-associated chains for CMV antigens was verified in vitro.

Notes on this clone: The antigen remains unidentified.

The CDR3 extends over 18 amino acids. V lost 5 bases, J lost 2 bases, and 24 bases lay in between. CDR1 is SGHAT, CDR2 FQNNGV, per germline. In the PCR, 60 Vbeta and 13 Jbeta primers were used. Clones were sequenced by immunoSEQ multiplex PCR, and TCRdb holds only the in-frame ones, with some missing. The sample yields about 140,000 clones, roughly 79% seen once. This chain uses TRBV11-2 with TRBJ2-5; D perhaps matches TRBD2 (6 bases). This receptor was identified in a man younger than 35 in good health and CMV-seronegative. Sequenced material: PBMCs. As DNA, the CDR3 is TGTGCCAGCAGCCCTTATCCCACTTCCCGGGACTCACAAGAGACCCAGTACTTC. This translates into CASSPYPTSRDSQETQYF. Full variable domain (outside the CDR3, taken from reference TRBV11-2 and TRBJ2-5): EAGVAQSPRYKIIEKRQSVAFWCNPISGHATLYWYQQILGQGPKLLIQFQNNGVVDDSQLPKDRFSAERLKGVDSTLKIQPAKLEDSAVYLCASSPYPTSRDSQETQYFGPGTRLLVL.